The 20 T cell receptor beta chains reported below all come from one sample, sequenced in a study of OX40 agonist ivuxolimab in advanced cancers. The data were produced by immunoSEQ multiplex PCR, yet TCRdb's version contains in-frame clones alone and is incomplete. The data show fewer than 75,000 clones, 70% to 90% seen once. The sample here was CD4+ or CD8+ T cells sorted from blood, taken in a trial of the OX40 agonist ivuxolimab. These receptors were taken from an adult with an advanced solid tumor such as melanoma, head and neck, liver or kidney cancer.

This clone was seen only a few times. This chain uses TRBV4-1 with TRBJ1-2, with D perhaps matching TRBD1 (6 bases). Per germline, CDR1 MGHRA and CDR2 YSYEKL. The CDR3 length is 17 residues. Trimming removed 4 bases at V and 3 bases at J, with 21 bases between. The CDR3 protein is CASSPFLGTRADYGYTF. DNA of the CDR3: TGCGCCAGCAGCCCCTTTCTCGGGACAAGGGCCGACTATGGCTACACCTTC.

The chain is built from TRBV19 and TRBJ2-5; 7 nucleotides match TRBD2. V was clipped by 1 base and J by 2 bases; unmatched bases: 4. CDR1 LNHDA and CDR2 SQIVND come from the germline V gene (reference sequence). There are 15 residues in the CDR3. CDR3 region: CASSIAASGQETQYF. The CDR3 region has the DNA TGTGCCAGTAGTATAGCGGCTAGCGGACAAGAGACCCAGTACTTC. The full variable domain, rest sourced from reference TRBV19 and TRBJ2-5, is DGGITQSPKYLFRKEGQNVTLSCEQNLNHDAMYWYRQDPGQGLRLIYYSQIVNDFQKGDIAEGYSVSREKKESFPLTVTSAQKNPTAFYLCASSIAASGQETQYFGPGTRLLVL.

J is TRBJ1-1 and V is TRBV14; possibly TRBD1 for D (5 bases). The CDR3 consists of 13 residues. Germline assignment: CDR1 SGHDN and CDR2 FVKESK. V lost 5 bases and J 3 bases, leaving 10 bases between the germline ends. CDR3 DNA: TGTGCCAGCAGCTTGATCAGGGACACTGAAGCTTTCTTT. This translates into CASSLIRDTEAFF. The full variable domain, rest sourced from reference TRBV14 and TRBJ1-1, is EAGVTQFPSHSVIEKGQTVTLRCDPISGHDNLYWYRRVMGKEIKFLLHFVKESKQDESGMPNNRFLAERTGGTYSTLKVQPAELEDSGVYFCASSLIRDTEAFFGQGTRLTVV.

Here the CDR3 DNA reads TGTGCCTTCTCCGGGACAGGGGAGGAAAAACTGTTTTTT. It yields the protein CAFSGTGEEKLFF. The chain has TRBV30 and TRBJ1-4; TRBD1 matches 10 bases. With V trimmed by 7 bases and J by 8 bases, 7 bases remained unmatched. The CDR3 contains 13 residues. Germline values: CDR1 GTSNPN, CDR2 SVGIG (reference sequence).

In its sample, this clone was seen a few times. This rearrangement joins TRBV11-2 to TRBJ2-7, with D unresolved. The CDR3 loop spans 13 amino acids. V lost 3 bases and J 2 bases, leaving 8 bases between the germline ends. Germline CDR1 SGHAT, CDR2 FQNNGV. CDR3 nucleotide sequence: TGTGCCAGCAGCTTGGTAGGGACCTACGAGCAGTACTTC. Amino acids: CASSLVGTYEQYF.

The CDR3 nucleotides read TGTGCCAGCAGTTACTCCATCGGAGGGACACAGCCCCAGCATTTT. Translation: CASSYSIGGTQPQHF. The genes are TRBV6-5 and TRBJ1-5; tentatively, D is TRBD1 (6 bases). The V end lost 0 bases, the J end lost 7 bases, and 13 bases lay between the germline ends. The CDR3 covers 15 residues. Looked up from germline, CDR1 is MNHEY and CDR2 is SVGAGI.

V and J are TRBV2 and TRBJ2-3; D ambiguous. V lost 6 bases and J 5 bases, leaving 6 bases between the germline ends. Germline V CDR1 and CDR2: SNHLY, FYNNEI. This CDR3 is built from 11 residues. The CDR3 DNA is TGTGCCAGCAGCTGGGTAGATACGCAGTATTTT. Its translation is CASSWVDTQYF.

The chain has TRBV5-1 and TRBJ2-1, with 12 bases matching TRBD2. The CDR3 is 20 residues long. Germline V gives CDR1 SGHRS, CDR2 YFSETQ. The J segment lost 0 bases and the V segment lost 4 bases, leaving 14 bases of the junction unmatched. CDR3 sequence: CASSPRTSGGLLSSYNEQFF. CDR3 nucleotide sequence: TGCGCCAGCAGCCCAAGAACTAGCGGGGGGCTATTGAGCTCCTACAATGAGCAGTTCTTC. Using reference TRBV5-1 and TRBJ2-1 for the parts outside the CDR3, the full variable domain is KAGVTQTPRYLIKTRGQQVTLSCSPISGHRSVSWYQQTPGQGLQFLFEYFSETQRNKGNFPGRFSGRQFSNSRSEMNVSTLELGDSALYLCASSPRTSGGLLSSYNEQFFGPGTRLTVL.

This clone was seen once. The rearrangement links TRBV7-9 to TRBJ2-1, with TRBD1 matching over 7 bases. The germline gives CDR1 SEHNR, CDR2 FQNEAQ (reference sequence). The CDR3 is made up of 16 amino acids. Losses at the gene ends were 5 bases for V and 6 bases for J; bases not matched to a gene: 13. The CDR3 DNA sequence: TGTGCCAGCAGCCCCCCCGGGTCGACAGGGCCCAATGAGCAGTTCTTC. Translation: CASSPPGSTGPNEQFF.

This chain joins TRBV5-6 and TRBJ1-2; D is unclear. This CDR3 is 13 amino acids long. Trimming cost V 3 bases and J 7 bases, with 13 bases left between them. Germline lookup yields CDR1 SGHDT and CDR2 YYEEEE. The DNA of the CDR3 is TGTGCCAGCAGCTACCCGATTAAGGGTGGCTACACCTTC. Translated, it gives CASSYPIKGGYTF. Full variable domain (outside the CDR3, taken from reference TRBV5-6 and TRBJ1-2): DAGVTQSPTHLIKTRGQQVTLRCSPKSGHDTVSWYQQALGQGPQFIFQYYEEEERQRGNFPDRFSGHQFPNYSSELNVNALLLGDSALYLCASSYPIKGGYTFGSGTRLTVV.

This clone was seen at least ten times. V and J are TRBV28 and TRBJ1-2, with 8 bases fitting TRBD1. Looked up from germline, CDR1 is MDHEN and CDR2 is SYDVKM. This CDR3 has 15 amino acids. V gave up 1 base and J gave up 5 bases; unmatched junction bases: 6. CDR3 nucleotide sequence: TGTGCCAGCAGTTTATCGACAGGGGCGTGGTATGGCTACACCTTC. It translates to CASSLSTGAWYGYTF.

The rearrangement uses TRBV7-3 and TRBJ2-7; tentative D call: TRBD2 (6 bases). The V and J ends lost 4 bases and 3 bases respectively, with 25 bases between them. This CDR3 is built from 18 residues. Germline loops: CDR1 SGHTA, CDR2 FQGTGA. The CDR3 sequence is CASSSPRPPGVALYEQYV. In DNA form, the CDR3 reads TGTGCCAGCAGCTCACCTCGGCCGCCGGGGGTAGCCCTCTACGAGCAGTACGTC.

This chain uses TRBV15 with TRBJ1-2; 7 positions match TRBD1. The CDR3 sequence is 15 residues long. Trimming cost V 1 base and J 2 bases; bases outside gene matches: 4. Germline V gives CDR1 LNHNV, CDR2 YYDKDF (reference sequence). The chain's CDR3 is CATSRGTGYNYGYTF. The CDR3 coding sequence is TGTGCCACCAGCAGAGGGACAGGATACAACTATGGCTACACCTTC.

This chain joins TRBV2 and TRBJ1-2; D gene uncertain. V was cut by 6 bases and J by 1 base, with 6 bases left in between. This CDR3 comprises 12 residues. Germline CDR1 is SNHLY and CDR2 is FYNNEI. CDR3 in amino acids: CASSAHNYGYTF. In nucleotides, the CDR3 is TGTGCCAGCAGCGCCCATAACTATGGCTACACCTTC.

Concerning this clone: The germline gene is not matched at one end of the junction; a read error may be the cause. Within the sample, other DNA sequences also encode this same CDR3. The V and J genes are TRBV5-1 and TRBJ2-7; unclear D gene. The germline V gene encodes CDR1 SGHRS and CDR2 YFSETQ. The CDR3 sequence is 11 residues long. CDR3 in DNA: TGTGCCAGCAGCGCTGGTTACGAGCAGTACTTC. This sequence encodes CASSAGYEQYF.

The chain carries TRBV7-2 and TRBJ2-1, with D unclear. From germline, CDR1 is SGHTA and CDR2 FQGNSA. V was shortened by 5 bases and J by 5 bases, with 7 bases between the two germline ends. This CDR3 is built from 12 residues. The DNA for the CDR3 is TGTGCCAGCAGCATACAGCACAATGAGCAGTTCTTC. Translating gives CASSIQHNEQFF.

CDR3 residues: CASSPEQGFAGELFF. DNA of the CDR3: TGTGCCAGCAGCCCGGAACAGGGATTTGCCGGGGAGCTGTTTTTT. The gene calls are TRBV7-9 and TRBJ2-2, with D possibly being TRBD1 (6 bases). Germline assignment: CDR1 SEHNR and CDR2 FQNEAQ (reference sequence). CDR3 length: 15 residues. Trimming removed 5 bases at V and 6 bases at J, with 16 bases between.

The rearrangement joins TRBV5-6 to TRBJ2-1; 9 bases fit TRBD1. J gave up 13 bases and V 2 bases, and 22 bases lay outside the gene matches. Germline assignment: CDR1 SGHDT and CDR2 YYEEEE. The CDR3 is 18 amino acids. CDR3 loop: CASSFKAHRGQRIRQQFF. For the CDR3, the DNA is TGTGCCAGCAGCTTTAAGGCCCACAGGGGGCAGAGAATCCGGCAACAGTTCTTC.

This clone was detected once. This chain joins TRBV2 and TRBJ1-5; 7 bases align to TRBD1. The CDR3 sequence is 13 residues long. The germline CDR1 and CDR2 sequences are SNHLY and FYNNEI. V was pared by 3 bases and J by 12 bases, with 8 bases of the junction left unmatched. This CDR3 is CASSEGDRERQHF. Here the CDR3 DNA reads TGTGCCAGCAGTGAGGGAGACAGGGAACGCCAGCATTTT.

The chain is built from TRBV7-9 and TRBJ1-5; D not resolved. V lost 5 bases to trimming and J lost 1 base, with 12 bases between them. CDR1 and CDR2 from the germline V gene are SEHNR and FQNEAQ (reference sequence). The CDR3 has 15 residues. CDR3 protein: CASSPWTESNQPQHF. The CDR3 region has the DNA TGTGCCAGCAGCCCGTGGACGGAAAGCAATCAGCCCCAGCATTTT.